Here is one T cell receptor beta chain with its context. The target antigen is unknown. Germline-derived CDR1 and CDR2 are SGHRS and YFSETQ. The germline V and J ends were trimmed by 0 bases and 3 bases, with 4 bases remaining between them. The CDR3 has 12 amino acids. The data were obtained in a study of T cell responses to AZD1222 COVID-19 vaccine. General study findings and limits: Donors were mostly white British, more females; clonal diversity possibly underestimated.

Generated by immunoSEQ multiplex PCR, the TCRdb table keeps only in-frame clones and is missing some. In the table there are 85,000 or so clones, 85% to 90% of which are singletons. The sequence came from an adult in good health. V and J are TRBV5-1 and TRBJ2-7; D call uncertain. The sample here was peripheral blood, taken on day 0 of AZD1222 vaccination. DNA for the CDR3: TGCGCCAGCAGCTTGGGTAACTACGAGCAGTACTTC. This gives the protein CASSLGNYEQYF.